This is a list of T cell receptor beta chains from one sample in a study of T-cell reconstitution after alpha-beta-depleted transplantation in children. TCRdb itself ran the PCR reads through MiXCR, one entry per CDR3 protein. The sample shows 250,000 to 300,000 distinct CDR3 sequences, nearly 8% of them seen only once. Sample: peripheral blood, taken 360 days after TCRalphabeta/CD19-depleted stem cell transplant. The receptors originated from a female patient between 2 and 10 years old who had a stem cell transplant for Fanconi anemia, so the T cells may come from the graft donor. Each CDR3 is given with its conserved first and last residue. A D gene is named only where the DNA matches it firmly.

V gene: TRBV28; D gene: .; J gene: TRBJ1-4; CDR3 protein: CASSSGGRDEKLFF
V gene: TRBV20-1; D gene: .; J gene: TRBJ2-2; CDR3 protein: CSAKPFSTELFF
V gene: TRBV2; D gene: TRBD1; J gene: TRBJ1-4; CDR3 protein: CASNRDSGNEKLFF
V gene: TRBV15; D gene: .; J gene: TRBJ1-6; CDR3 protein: CATSRVTSETPLHF
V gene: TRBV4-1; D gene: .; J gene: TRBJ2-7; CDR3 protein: CASSHDYGRQYF
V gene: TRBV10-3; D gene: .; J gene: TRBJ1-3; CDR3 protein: CATTTNSGNTIYF
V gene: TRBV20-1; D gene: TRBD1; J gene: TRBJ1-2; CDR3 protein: CSAGQDNYGYTF
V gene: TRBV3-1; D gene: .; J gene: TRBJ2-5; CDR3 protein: CASSQVMETQYF
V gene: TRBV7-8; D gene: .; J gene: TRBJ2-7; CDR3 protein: CASSLFSGGNYEQYF
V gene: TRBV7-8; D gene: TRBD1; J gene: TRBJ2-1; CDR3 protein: CASSSGQEPYNEQFF
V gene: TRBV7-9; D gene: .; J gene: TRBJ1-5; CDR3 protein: CASSLGPGHRFDNQPQHF
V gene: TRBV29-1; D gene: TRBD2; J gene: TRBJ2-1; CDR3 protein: CSVDPAGGLEQFF
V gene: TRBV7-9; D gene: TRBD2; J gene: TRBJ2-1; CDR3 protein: CASTVSIAGGYNEQFF
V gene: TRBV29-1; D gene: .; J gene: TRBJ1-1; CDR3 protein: CSVEDRIGFGGSEAFF
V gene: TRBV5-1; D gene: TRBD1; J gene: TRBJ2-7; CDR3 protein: CASSLAEGQAQQYF
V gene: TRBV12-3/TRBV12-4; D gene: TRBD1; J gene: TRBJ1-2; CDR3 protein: CASTRGGSSNYGYTF
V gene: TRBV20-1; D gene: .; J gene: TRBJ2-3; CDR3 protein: CSARFGAGLLTQYF
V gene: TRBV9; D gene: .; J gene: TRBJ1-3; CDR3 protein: CASSVGVTRSGNTIYF
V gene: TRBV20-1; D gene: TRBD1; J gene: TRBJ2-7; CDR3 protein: CSARFPGGYEQYF
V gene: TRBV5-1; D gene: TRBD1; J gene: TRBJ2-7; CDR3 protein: CASSLWTGKETYEQYF
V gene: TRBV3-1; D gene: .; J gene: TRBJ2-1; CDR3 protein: CASTQSTVRNEQFF
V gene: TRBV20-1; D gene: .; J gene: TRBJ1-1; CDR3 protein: CSARDLKQTITEAFF
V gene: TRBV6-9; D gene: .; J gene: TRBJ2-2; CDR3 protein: CASSYSGRNTGELFF
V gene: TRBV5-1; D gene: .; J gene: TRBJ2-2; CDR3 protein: CASSFLGRIGYGELFF
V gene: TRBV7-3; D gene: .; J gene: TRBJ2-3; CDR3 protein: CASSAGTEPFASTDTQYF
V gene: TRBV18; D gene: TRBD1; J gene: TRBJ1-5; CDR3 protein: CASSRSQGDNQPQHF
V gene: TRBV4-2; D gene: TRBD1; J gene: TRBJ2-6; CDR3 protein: CASSQDSGQSDSGANVLTF
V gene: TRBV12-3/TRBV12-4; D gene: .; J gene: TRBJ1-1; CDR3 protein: CASSSLPGRVRFDTEAFF
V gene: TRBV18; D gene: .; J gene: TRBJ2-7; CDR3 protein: CASSPPDRTTSYEQYF
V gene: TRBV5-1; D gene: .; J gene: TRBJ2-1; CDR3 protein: CASSLGPASTHNEQFF
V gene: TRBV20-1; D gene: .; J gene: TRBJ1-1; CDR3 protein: CSVSLGGTEAFF
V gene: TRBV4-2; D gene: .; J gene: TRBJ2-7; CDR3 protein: CASSQDAGRYEQYF
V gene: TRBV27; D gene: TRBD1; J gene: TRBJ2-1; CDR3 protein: CASSLGGIYNEQFF
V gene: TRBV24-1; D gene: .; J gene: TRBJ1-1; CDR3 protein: CATSDLGREYGAFF
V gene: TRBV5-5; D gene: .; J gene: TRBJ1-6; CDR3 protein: CASSFSARFYNSPLHF
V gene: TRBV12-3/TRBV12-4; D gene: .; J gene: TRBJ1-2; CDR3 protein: CASRLDSAFGGYTF
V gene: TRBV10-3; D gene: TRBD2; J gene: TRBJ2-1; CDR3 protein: CAISESRSGGINEQFF
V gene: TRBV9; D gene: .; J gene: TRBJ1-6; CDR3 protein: CASSVEDERSSYNSPLHF
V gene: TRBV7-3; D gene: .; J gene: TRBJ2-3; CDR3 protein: CASSSRQEPTDTQYF
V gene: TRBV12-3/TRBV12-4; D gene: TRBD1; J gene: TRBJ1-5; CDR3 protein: CASSPGDRDYNQPQHF
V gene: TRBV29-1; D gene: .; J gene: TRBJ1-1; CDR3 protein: CSVEETGFRTEAFF
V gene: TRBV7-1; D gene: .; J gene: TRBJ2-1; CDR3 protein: CARSPGLLCNEQFF
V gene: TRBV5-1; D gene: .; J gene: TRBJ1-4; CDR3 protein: CASSLVPAEKLFF
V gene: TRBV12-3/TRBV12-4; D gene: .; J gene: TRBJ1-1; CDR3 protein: CASSPGRVEAFF
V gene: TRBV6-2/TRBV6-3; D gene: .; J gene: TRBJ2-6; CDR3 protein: CASSGSGANVLTF